This passage covers 28 T cell receptor beta chains from one sample sequenced in a study of response to subunit inactivated influenza vaccine. Via MiXCR, TCRdb re-called the RT-PCR reads, giving one row per CDR3 protein. This repertoire shows around 300,000 distinct CDR3 sequences, about 20% found once; its top ten account for 10%. The sample in question was PBMCs from blood, obtained 21 months after vaccination. Receptors originate from a man aged 50 to 69 who received an inactivated influenza vaccine.

The sample holds many counts of this clonotype. The rearrangement links TRBV28 to TRBJ2-5; a possible D gene is TRBD1 (6 bases). This CDR3 is built from 13 residues. Germline V lookup: CDR1 MDHEN, CDR2 SYDVKM. Trimming took 4 bases from V and 4 from J, leaving 10 bases between them. Here the CDR3 DNA reads TGTGCCAGCAGTTGGGGGCGCGGAGAGACCCAGTACTTC. It translates to CASSWGRGETQYF.

The table lists this clonotype with a few counts. V usage is TRBV24-1 and J usage is TRBJ2-2; D uncertain. CDR1 and CDR2 (germline): KGHDR, SFDVKD. Trimming pared 1 base from V and 4 bases from J, leaving 12 bases between. This CDR3 is 16 amino acids long. The CDR3: CATSDFGLVGTGELFF. CDR3 nucleotide sequence: TGTGCCACCAGTGATTTTGGGCTAGTTGGCACCGGGGAGCTGTTTTTT.

This chain uses TRBV27 with TRBJ1-2; 8 bases fit TRBD1. The V and J ends lost 6 bases and 7 bases, in that order; junction bases with no gene match: 7. The CDR3 loop spans 13 amino acids. Germline CDR1 reads MNHEY; CDR2 reads SMNVEV (reference sequence). In DNA form, the CDR3 reads TGTGCCAGCAGCCCGCAGGGGGCCCCTGGCTACACCTTC. Translated, it gives CASSPQGAPGYTF.

This rearrangement joins TRBV6-1 to TRBJ2-7; no clear D gene. V lost 8 bases and J lost 1, with 9 bases in between. The germline V gene encodes CDR1 MNHNS and CDR2 SASEGT. The CDR3 runs 12 residues. Here the CDR3 DNA reads TGTGCCAGCGACGACCCTTCCTACGAGCAGTACTTC. It yields the protein CASDDPSYEQYF.

The chain combines TRBV20-1 with TRBJ2-7, with 8 positions matching TRBD2. The CDR3 totals 15 residues. J gave up 4 bases and V 1 base, and 9 bases lay outside the gene matches. Germline V gene data show CDR1 as DFQATT and CDR2 as SNEGSKA (reference sequence). CDR3 in DNA: TGCAGTGCTAGAGGCAGACGAGCGGGAGTGTACGAGCAGTACTTC. Its protein product is CSARGRRAGVYEQYF.

The genes are TRBV29-1 and TRBJ2-3; 8 bases line up with TRBD2. This CDR3 is built from 15 residues. V trimming: 4 bases; J trimming: 3 bases; junction bases outside the gene matches: 9. CDR1 is SQVTM, CDR2 ANQGSEA, per germline. The CDR3: CSVGAGLVVTDTQYF. The CDR3 DNA reads as TGCAGCGTTGGTGCGGGACTAGTGGTTACAGATACGCAGTATTTT.

The rearrangement links TRBV5-6 to TRBJ2-1; D is unclear. V lost 0 bases, J lost 7 bases, and 8 bases lay in between. Germline CDR1 and CDR2: SGHDT and YYEEEE. The CDR3 totals 13 residues. DNA of the CDR3: TGTGCCAGCAGCTTGGCCTCGTGGAATGAGCAGTTCTTC. Encoded protein: CASSLASWNEQFF.

This clonotype was counted between two and nine times. The rearrangement links TRBV10-2 to TRBJ1-4; D remains unclear. V lost 2 bases to trimming and J lost 0 bases, with 4 bases between them. Germline V lookup: CDR1 WSHSY, CDR2 SAAADI. The CDR3 is 14 amino acids. The CDR3 DNA reads as TGCGCCAGCAGTGAGGGAGCAACTAATGAAAAACTGTTTTTT. Translating gives CASSEGATNEKLFF.

This clonotype was picked up a small number of times. The rearrangement joins TRBV18 to TRBJ2-3; no clear D. The CDR3 loop spans 13 amino acids. Between the trimmed V and J ends, which lost 4 bases and 4 bases, there was a span of 9 bases. In germline, CDR1 is KGHSH, CDR2 LQKENI. The CDR3 DNA sequence: TGTGCCAGCTCACTGCTAGAGGCAGATACGCAGTATTTT. Translating gives CASSLLEADTQYF.

This clonotype was observed a single time. The gene calls are TRBV9 and TRBJ2-2; no clear D gene. The CDR3 runs 13 residues. Between the trimmed V and J ends, which lost 3 bases and 4 bases, there was a span of 7 bases. The germline V gene encodes CDR1 SGDLS and CDR2 YYNGEE. DNA for the CDR3: TGTGCCAGCAGCGAACCGAGCACCGGGGAGCTGTTTTTT. Encoded protein: CASSEPSTGELFF.

Within the sample, this clonotype is medium-sized. The rearrangement uses TRBV5-5 and TRBJ2-3, with 8 bases aligning to TRBD1. This CDR3 region has 15 residues. Germline V gene lookup returns CDR1 SGHKS and CDR2 YYEKEE (reference sequence). The V gene end was trimmed by 0 bases and the J gene end by 4 bases; junction bases not matched to a gene: 4. Here the CDR3 DNA reads TGTGCCAGCAGCTTGGGCCAGGGGGCCGCAGATACGCAGTATTTT. It encodes CASSLGQGAADTQYF.

This clonotype was detected ten times or more. This chain uses TRBV29-1 with TRBJ1-2, with TRBD1 as a possible D gene (6 bases). The V gene lost 6 bases and the J gene lost 8 bases, with 19 bases spanning the gap. Germline CDR1 SQVTM, CDR2 ANQGSEA. The CDR3 runs 13 residues. The DNA for the CDR3 is TGCAGCGTCGTGACAGGAACAAGCCTGGGCTACACCTTC. Encoded protein: CSVVTGTSLGYTF.

The rearrangement links TRBV5-4 to TRBJ1-5; D might be TRBD1 (5 bases). The CDR3 contains 13 residues. Trimming stripped 4 bases from V and 6 bases from J, with 11 bases between. In germline, CDR1 is SGHNT, CDR2 YYREEE (reference sequence). The CDR3 nucleotides read TGTGCCAGCAGCCTCCAAGGGGTTCAGCCCCAGCATTTT. It yields the protein CASSLQGVQPQHF.

The chain has TRBV18 and TRBJ2-7; maybe TRBD2 (6 bases). Germline CDR1 and CDR2: KGHSH and LQKENI. The ends were cut back, 1 base at V and 2 bases at J, with 6 bases in the middle. The CDR3 sequence is 13 residues long. CDR3 sequence: CASSPRGAYEQYF. In nucleotides, the CDR3 is TGTGCCAGCTCACCACGGGGGGCCTACGAGCAGTACTTC.

This clonotype came up once. This chain uses TRBV20-1 with TRBJ2-2; TRBD2 is a possible D gene (6 bases). Germline CDR1 reads DFQATT; CDR2 reads SNEGSKA (reference sequence). V dropped 5 bases and J dropped 4 bases, with 14 bases sitting between them. This CDR3 is 14 amino acids long. The CDR3 DNA is TGCAGTGCTGCCACTACCGGGGGCACCGGGGAGCTGTTTTTT. The encoded protein is CSAATTGGTGELFF.

The chain carries TRBV6-1 and TRBJ1-1; D is perhaps TRBD1 (5 bases). The CDR3 runs to 13 residues. Per germline, CDR1 MNHNS and CDR2 SASEGT. V was pared by 7 bases and J by 6 bases, with 15 bases between. In DNA form, the CDR3 reads TGTGCCAGCACCCAACCGGGGGTCCCTGAAGCTTTCTTT. As protein: CASTQPGVPEAFF.

The J gene is TRBJ1-4, the V gene TRBV7-2; D gene unclear. This CDR3 region has 13 residues. The V gene's germline CDR1 is SGHTA and CDR2 FQGNSA. V lost 5 bases and J 3 bases, leaving 7 bases between the germline ends. CDR3 sequence: CASSRVANEKLFF. CDR3 coding DNA: TGTGCCAGCAGCCGGGTGGCTAATGAAAAACTGTTTTTT.

This clonotype was detected only a few times. V usage is TRBV29-1 and J usage is TRBJ2-1; D perhaps matches TRBD1 (5 bases). Germline lookup yields CDR1 SQVTM and CDR2 ANQGSEA. Trimming removed 1 base at V and 0 bases at J, with 10 bases between. This CDR3 region has 15 residues. The CDR3 DNA is TGCAGCGTTGAAGGCCAGGGAAGCTCCTACAATGAGCAGTTCTTC. Translating gives CSVEGQGSSYNEQFF.

The chain links TRBV28 to TRBJ2-7, with a tentative D call TRBD2 (6 bases). Germline values: CDR1 MDHEN, CDR2 SYDVKM. This CDR3 region has 16 residues. Trimming cost V 2 bases and J 7 bases, with 21 bases left between them. The CDR3 region is CASSLLQSGRTSEQYF. The CDR3 DNA follows: TGTGCCAGCAGTTTACTCCAATCCGGGAGAACTAGTGAGCAGTACTTC.

This clonotype has more than one count but fewer than ten. V is TRBV7-2 and J is TRBJ2-4, with D tentatively TRBD2 (6 bases). Looked up from germline, CDR1 is SGHTA and CDR2 is FQGNSA. The CDR3 covers 16 residues. Trimming shortened V by 2 bases and J by 1 base, and 12 bases separated the two germline ends. CDR3 loop: CASSLYPSAAKNIQYF. As DNA, the CDR3 is TGTGCCAGCAGCTTATACCCTAGCGCGGCCAAAAACATTCAGTACTTC.

The chain recombines TRBV7-6 with TRBJ2-5; D gene unclear. The CDR3 is 14 residues long. V gave up 6 bases and J gave up 4 bases, with 15 bases separating them. Germline V gene sequence: CDR1 SGHVS, CDR2 FNYEAQ. In DNA form, the CDR3 reads TGTGCCAGCAGTCCGGGCCCCAGAGGAGAGACCCAGTACTTC. It encodes CASSPGPRGETQYF.

In this sample, this clonotype turned up a few times. The chain has TRBV7-9 and TRBJ1-2, with TRBD1 identical over 7 bases. The CDR3 extends over 15 amino acids. V shed 0 bases and J 2 bases; nucleotides not matched to a gene: 3. Germline V gene data show CDR1 as SEHNR and CDR2 as FQNEAQ (reference sequence). The CDR3 here is CASSLAPGQNYGYTF. CDR3 DNA sequence: TGTGCCAGCAGCTTAGCCCCGGGACAGAACTATGGCTACACCTTC.

In its sample, this clonotype was seen many times. This sequence joins TRBV6-5 and TRBJ1-5, with D possibly matching TRBD1 (5 bases). This CDR3 contains 14 residues. Germline V lookup: CDR1 MNHEY, CDR2 SVGAGI. Trimming took off 3 bases at V and 7 bases at J, with 13 bases between the two ends. The CDR3 nucleotides are TGTGCCAGCAGTTATCAGGGAGGAAAACAGCCCCAGCATTTT. Translated, it gives CASSYQGGKQPQHF.

The chain carries TRBV6-1 and TRBJ2-7; D remains ambiguous. In germline, CDR1 is MNHNS, CDR2 SASEGT. The CDR3 totals 12 residues. V was clipped by 8 bases and J by 7 bases, with 15 bases between them. The CDR3 region has the DNA TGTGCCAGCCAAACGAACCTAGGGGAGCAGTACTTC. Translation: CASQTNLGEQYF.

This clonotype appeared a few times. The chain combines TRBV20-1 with TRBJ1-5; 9 positions agree with TRBD1. Germline-derived CDR1 and CDR2 are DFQATT and SNEGSKA (reference sequence). V lost 6 bases to trimming and J lost 4 bases; unmatched junction nucleotides: 10. The CDR3 runs 15 residues. The CDR3, as DNA: TGCAGTGCCCCTGGACAGGGGCCGAAAAATCAGCCCCAGCATTTT. Protein product: CSAPGQGPKNQPQHF.

This clonotype appeared a single time. The chain links TRBV12-3 or TRBV12-4 to TRBJ2-6; TRBD2 is a possible D gene (5 bases). The CDR3 runs 17 residues. V lost 9 bases, J lost 0 bases, and 18 bases lay in between. In nucleotides, the CDR3 is TGTGCCAGTTCGGACGGGATTCCAAACTCTGGGGCCAACGTCCTGACTTTC. This gives the protein CASSDGIPNSGANVLTF.

V is TRBV7-9 and J is TRBJ1-1; possible D gene TRBD1, 6 bases. CDR3 length: 13 residues. Germline values: CDR1 SEHNR, CDR2 FQNEAQ (reference sequence). With 1 base removed from V and 11 bases from J, the gap between germline ends came to 14 bases. The CDR3 is CASSLGPGADAFF. The CDR3 DNA sequence: TGTGCCAGCAGCTTAGGACCGGGGGCGGACGCTTTCTTT.

The chain carries TRBV28 and TRBJ1-4, with 7 bases that match TRBD1. There are 14 residues in the CDR3. Germline V gene sequence: CDR1 MDHEN, CDR2 SYDVKM. Trimming took 6 bases from V and 2 from J; bases not matched to a gene: 3. The CDR3 loop is CASSDRVTNEKLFF. The CDR3 nucleotides read TGTGCCAGCAGCGACAGGGTCACTAATGAAAAACTGTTTTTT.